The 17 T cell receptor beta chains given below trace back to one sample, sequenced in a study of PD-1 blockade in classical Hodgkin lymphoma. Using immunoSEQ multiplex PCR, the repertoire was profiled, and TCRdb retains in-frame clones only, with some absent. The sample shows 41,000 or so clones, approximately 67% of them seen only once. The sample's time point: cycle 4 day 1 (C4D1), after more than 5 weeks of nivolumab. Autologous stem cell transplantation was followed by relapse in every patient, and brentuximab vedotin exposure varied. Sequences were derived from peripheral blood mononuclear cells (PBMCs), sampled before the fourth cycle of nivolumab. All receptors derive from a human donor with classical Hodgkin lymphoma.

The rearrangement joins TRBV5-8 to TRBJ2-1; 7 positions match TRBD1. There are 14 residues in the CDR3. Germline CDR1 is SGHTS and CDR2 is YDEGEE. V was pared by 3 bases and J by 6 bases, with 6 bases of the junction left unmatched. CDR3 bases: TGTGCCAGCAGCTCGATTGGACAGGCCAATGAGCAGTTCTTC. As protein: CASSSIGQANEQFF.

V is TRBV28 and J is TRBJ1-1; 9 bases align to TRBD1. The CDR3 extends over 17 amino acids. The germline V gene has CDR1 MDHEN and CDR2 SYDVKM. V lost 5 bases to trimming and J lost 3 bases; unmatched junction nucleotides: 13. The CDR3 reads CASSQPHRTGEDTEAFF. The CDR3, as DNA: TGTGCCAGCAGTCAACCCCATAGGACAGGGGAGGACACTGAAGCTTTCTTT.

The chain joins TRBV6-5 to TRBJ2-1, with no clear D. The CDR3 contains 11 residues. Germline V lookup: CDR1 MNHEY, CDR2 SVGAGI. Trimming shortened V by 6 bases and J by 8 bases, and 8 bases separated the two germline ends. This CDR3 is CASSQGHEQFF. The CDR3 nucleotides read TGTGCCAGCAGCCAAGGGCATGAGCAGTTCTTC.

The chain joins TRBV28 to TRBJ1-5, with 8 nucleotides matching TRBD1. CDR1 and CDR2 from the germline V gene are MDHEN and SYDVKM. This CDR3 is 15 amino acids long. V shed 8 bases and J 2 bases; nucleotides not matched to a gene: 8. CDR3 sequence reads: CASYSTGAGNQPQHF. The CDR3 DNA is TGTGCCAGCTATTCGACAGGGGCCGGCAATCAGCCCCAGCATTTT. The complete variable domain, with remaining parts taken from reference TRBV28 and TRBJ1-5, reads DVKVTQSSRYLVKRTGEKVFLECVQDMDHENMFWYRQDPGLGLRLIYFSYDVKMKEKGDIPEGYSVSREKKERFSLILESASTNQTSMYLCASYSTGAGNQPQHFGDGTRLSIL.

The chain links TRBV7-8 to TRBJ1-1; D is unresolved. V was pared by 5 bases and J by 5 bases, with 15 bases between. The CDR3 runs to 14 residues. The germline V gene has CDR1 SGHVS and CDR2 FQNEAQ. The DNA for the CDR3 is TGTGCCAGCAGCCGGCGATTAGGAGGGACTGAAGCTTTCTTT. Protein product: CASSRRLGGTEAFF.

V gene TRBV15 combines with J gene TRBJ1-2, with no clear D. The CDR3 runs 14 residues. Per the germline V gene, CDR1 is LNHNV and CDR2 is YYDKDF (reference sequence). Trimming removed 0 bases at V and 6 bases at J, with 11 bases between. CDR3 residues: CATSRDGEVDGYTF. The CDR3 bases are TGTGCCACCAGCAGAGATGGGGAGGTAGATGGCTACACCTTC.

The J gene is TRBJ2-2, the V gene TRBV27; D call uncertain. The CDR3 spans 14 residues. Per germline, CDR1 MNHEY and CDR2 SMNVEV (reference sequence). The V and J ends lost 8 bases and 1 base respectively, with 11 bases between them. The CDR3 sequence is CASATVLNTGELFF. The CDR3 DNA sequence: TGTGCCAGCGCTACAGTTTTGAACACCGGGGAGCTGTTTTTT.

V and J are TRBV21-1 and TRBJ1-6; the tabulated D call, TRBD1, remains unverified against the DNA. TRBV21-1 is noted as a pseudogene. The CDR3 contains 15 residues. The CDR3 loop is CASNARTGEGSPLHF. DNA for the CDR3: TGTGCCAGCAACGCGAGGACAGGGGAAGGGTCACCCCTCCACTTT.

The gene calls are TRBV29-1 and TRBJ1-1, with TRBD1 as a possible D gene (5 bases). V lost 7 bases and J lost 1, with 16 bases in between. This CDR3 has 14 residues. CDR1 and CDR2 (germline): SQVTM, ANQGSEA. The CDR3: CSGKTGGGNTEAFF. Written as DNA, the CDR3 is TGCAGCGGAAAGACTGGGGGGGGGAACACTGAAGCTTTCTTT.

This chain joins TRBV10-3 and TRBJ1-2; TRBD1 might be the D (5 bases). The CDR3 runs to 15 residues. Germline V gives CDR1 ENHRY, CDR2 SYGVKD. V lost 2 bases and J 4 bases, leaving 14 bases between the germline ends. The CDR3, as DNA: TGTGCCATCAGTGAGATAGACAGCGTGACCTATGGCTACACCTTC. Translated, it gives CAISEIDSVTYGYTF.

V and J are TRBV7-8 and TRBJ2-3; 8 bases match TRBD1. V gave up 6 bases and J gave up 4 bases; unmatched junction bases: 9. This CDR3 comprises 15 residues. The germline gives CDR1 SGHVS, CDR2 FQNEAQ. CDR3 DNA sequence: TGTGCCAGCAGTCAAATGACAGGGGCTTCAGATACGCAGTATTTT. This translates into CASSQMTGASDTQYF.

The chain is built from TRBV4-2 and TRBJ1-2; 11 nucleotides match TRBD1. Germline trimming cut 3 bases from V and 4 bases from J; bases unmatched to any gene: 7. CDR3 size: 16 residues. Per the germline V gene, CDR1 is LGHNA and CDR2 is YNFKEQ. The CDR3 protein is CASSQAGTGGGYGYTF. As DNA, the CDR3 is TGTGCCAGCAGCCAGGCAGGGACAGGGGGGGGCTATGGCTACACCTTC.

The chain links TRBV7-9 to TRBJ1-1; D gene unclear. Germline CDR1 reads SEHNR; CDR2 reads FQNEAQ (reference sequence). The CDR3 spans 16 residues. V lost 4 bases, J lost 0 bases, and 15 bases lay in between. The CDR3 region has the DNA TGTGCCAGCAGCTCCCCCTCAACCCTTATGAACACTGAAGCTTTCTTT. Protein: CASSSPSTLMNTEAFF.

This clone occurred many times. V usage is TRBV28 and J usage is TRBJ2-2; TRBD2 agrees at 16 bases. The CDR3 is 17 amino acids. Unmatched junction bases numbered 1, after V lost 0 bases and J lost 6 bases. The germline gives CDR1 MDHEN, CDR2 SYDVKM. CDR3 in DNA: TGTGCCAGCAGTTTATGGGGACTAGCGGGGGGGCCCGGGGAGCTGTTTTTT. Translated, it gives CASSLWGLAGGPGELFF.

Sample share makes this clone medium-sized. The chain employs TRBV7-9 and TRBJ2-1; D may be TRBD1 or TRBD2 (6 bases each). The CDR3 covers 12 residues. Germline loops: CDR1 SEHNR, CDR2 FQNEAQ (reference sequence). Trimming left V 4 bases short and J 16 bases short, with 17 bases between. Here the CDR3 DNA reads TGTGCCAGCAGCTCCGGGGTGGCGGGGACATTCTTC. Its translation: CASSSGVAGTFF.

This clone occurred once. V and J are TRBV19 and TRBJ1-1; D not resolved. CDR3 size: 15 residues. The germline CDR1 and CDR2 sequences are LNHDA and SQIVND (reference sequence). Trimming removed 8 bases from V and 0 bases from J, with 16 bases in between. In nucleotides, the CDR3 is TGTGCCAGTGCAACAGCGATTTCCCTGAACACTGAAGCTTTCTTT. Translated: CASATAISLNTEAFF.

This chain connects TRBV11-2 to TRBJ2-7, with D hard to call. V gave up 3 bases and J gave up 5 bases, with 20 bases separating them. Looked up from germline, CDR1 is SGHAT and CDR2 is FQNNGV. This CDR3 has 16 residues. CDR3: CASSFSVGGFSDEQYF. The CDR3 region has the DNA TGTGCCAGCAGCTTTTCAGTAGGTGGGTTTTCGGACGAGCAGTACTTC.